The entry that follows covers one T cell receptor beta chain sequence. No antigen is known for it. These data come from a study of yellow fever vaccine responses in identical twins. TCRdb re-called the RT-PCR reads through MiXCR, storing one row per CDR3 protein. The data show approximately 9,600 distinct CDR3 sequences, less than 85% seen once. This CDR3 contains 15 residues. Trimming cost V 0 bases and J 2 bases, with 9 bases left between them. Germline V gene sequence: CDR1 PRHDT, CDR2 FYEKMQ (reference sequence). Study results and limitations: Vaccine T cell responses of twins reportedly seemed partly convergent and partly personalized.

Sequencing used T cells from blood (PBMCs), unsorted or a sorted subset (not recorded which), obtained before or after yellow fever vaccination (not recorded which). The TCR sequence derives from a woman aged 18-29 years who received the yellow fever vaccine. This chain links TRBV13 with TRBJ2-3; D unresolved. The CDR3 bases are TGTGCCAGCAGCTTAGGCCCCGTGTCCACAGATACGCAGTATTTT. Translation gives CASSLGPVSTDTQYF.